Following are 8 T cell receptor beta chains from one sample sequenced in a study of T-cell reconstitution after alpha-beta-depleted transplantation in children (dated by TCRdb to 2016 to 2017). The treatment or condition label, read with the paper, signifies: allogeneic hematopoietic cell transplantation with graft depleted of TCRalphabeta T cells and CD19 B cells. Libraries were made using PCR. The sequencer listed for this sample is Illumina HiSeq 2500. To normalize quantification of the TCRbeta repertoire, the TCR libraries were built with molecular barcoding that relied on unique molecular identifiers. The public reads were run again by TCRdb, first through fastp at Q25 and then through MiXCR, and only productive beta chains were kept. Every CDR3 protein is listed once, alongside the most common genes and DNA of its rows. The sample data list approximately 89,000 distinct CDR3 sequences, and around 15% of these were observed just once. About 18% of the sample comes from the top ten.

This specimen was PBMCs, mostly from graft donor cells, taken 180 days after TCRalphabeta/CD19-depleted stem cell transplant. The receptors were sampled from a male patient aged 2-15 years who had a stem cell transplant for acute lymphoblastic leukemia, so the T cells may come from the graft donor.

This clonotype has only a few counts. J is TRBJ2-5 and V is TRBV6-5; either TRBD1 or TRBD2 may supply D (5 bases each). The CDR3 extends over 16 amino acids. The germline V and J ends were trimmed by 3 bases and 3 bases, with 17 bases remaining between them. CDR1 is MNHEY, CDR2 SVGAGI, per germline. The chain's CDR3 is CASSYGTAGPKETQYF. CDR3 nucleotide sequence: TGTGCCAGCAGTTATGGGACCGCCGGGCCAAAAGAGACCCAGTACTTC.

The chain is built from TRBV4-2 and TRBJ1-3; possibly TRBD1 for D (6 bases). Germline V gives CDR1 LGHNA, CDR2 YNFKEQ. The CDR3 sequence is 17 residues long. V gave up 0 bases and J gave up 0 bases, with 12 bases separating them. CDR3 amino acids: CASSQDRTVFSGNTIYF. The CDR3 DNA sequence: TGTGCCAGCAGCCAAGATAGGACAGTCTTCTCTGGAAACACCATATATTTT.

The sample holds a few counts of this clonotype. The chain is built from TRBV27 and TRBJ2-3; perhaps TRBD2 as D (5 bases). Germline V gene sequence: CDR1 MNHEY, CDR2 SMNVEV (reference sequence). This CDR3 is 15 amino acids long. V was clipped by 4 bases and J by 4 bases, with 15 bases between them. The CDR3 DNA is TGTGCCAGCAGTTCCCCCGGAGGAACGTCAGATACGCAGTATTTT. Residues: CASSSPGGTSDTQYF.

The J gene is TRBJ2-2, the V gene TRBV28; unclear D gene. V was trimmed by 3 bases and J by 0 bases, leaving 8 bases between them. The CDR3 spans 15 residues. Germline-derived CDR1 and CDR2 are MDHEN and SYDVKM. In DNA form, the CDR3 reads TGTGCCAGCAGTTTTAGTCAGGCGAACACCGGGGAGCTGTTTTTT. It translates to CASSFSQANTGELFF.

This clonotype turned up a few times. The J gene is TRBJ2-7, the V gene TRBV12-3 or TRBV12-4; TRBD1 aligns across 7 bases. Trimming at V came to 0 bases and at J to 3 bases, leaving 8 bases not matched to a gene. This CDR3 is built from 16 residues. The CDR3 loop is CASSLARRQGFYEQYF. In DNA form, the CDR3 reads TGTGCCAGCAGTTTAGCGAGGAGACAGGGCTTCTACGAGCAGTACTTC.

This clonotype was detected only a few times. The genes are TRBV18 and TRBJ1-2, with TRBD1 matching 7 bases. The CDR3 totals 18 residues. The junction had 15 bases not matched to a gene; V was cut back by 3 bases and J by 2 bases. CDR1 KGHSH and CDR2 LQKENI come from the germline V gene. The CDR3 coding sequence is TGTGCCAGCTCACCGCTCGGTTCCGGGACAGAGTACAACTATGGCTACACCTTC. Its translation is CASSPLGSGTEYNYGYTF.

The chain links TRBV29-1 to TRBJ1-2; D is uncertain. V lost 4 bases to trimming and J lost 8 bases, with 11 bases between them. Germline CDR1 and CDR2: SQVTM and ANQGSEA. There are 11 residues in the CDR3. CDR3 sequence: CSVVSRSGYTF. The CDR3 nucleotides are TGCAGCGTTGTTTCCAGGTCCGGCTACACCTTC.

This clonotype was seen a few times. The chain combines TRBV6-5 with TRBJ2-7, with D perhaps TRBD1 (6 bases). There are 11 residues in the CDR3. CDR1 MNHEY and CDR2 SVGAGI come from the germline V gene. V lost 6 bases and J lost 7, with 10 bases in between. CDR3 DNA: TGTGCCAGCAGGTACAGGGTTGAGCAGTACTTC. As protein: CASRYRVEQYF.